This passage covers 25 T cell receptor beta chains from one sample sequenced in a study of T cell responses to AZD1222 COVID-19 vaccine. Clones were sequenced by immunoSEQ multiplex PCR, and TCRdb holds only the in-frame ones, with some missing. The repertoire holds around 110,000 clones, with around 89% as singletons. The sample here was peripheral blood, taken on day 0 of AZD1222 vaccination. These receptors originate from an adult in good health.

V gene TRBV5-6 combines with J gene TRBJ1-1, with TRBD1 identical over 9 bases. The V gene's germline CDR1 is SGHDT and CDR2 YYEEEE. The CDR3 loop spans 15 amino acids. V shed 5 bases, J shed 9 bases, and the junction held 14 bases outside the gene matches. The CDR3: CASSRRDRESLKAFF. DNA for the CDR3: TGTGCCAGCAGTAGGAGGGACAGGGAGTCCCTTAAAGCTTTCTTT.

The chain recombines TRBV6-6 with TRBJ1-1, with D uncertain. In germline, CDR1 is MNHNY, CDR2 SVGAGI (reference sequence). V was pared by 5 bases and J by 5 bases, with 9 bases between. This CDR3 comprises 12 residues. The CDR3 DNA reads TGTGCCAGCAGTGTTCAAGGGACTGAAGCTTTCTTT. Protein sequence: CASSVQGTEAFF.

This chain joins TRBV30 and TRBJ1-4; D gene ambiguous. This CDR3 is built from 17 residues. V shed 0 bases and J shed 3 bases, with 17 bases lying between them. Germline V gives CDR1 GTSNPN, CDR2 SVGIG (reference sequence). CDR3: CAWSVPRAGWANEKLFF. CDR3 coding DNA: TGTGCCTGGAGTGTACCGCGAGCGGGCTGGGCTAATGAAAAACTGTTTTTT. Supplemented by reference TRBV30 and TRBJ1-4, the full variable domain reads SQTIHQWPATLVQPVGSPLSLECTVEGTSNPNLYWYRQAAGRGLQLLFYSVGIGQISSEVPQNLSASRPQDRQFILSSKKLLLSDSGFYLCAWSVPRAGWANEKLFFGSGTQLSVL.

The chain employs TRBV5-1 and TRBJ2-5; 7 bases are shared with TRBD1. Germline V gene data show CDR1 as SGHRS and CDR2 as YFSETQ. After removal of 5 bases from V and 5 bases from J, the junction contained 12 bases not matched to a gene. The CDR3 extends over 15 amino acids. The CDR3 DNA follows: TGCGCCAGCAGTCATGGACAGGCTACCTTGGAGACCCAGTACTTC. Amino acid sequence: CASSHGQATLETQYF.

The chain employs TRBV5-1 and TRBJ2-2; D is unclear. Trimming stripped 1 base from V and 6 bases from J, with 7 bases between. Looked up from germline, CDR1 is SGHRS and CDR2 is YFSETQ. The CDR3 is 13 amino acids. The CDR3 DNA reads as TGCGCCAGCAGCTTGTCGGTCCCCGGGGAGCTGTTTTTT. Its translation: CASSLSVPGELFF.

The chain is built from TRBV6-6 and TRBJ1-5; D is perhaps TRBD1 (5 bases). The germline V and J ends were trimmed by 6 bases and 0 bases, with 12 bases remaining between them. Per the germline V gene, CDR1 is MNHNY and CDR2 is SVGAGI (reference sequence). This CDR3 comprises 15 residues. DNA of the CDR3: TGTGCCAGCAGCCCTGGGGGTACTAGCAATCAGCCCCAGCATTTT. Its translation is CASSPGGTSNQPQHF.

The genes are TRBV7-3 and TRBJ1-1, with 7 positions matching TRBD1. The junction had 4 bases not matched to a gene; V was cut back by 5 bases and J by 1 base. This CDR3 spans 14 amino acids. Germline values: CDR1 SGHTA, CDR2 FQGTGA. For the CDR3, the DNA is TGTGCCAGCAGCCCAGGGGGGAAGAACACTGAAGCTTTCTTT. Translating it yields CASSPGGKNTEAFF.

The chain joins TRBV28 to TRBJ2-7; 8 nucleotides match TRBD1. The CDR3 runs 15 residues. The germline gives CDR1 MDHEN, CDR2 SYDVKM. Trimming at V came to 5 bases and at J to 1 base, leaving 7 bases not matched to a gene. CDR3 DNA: TGTGCCAGCAGTAGTCGACAGGGGCTATCCTACGAGCAGTACTTC. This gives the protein CASSSRQGLSYEQYF. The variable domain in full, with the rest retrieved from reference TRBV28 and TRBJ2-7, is DVKVTQSSRYLVKRTGEKVFLECVQDMDHENMFWYRQDPGLGLRLIYFSYDVKMKEKGDIPEGYSVSREKKERFSLILESASTNQTSMYLCASSSRQGLSYEQYFGPGTRLTVT.

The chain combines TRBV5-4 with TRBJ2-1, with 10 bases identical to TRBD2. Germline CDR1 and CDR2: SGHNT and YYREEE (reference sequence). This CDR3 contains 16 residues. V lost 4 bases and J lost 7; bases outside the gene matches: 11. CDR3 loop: CASSPPSSGRLNEQFF. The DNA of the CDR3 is TGTGCCAGCAGCCCCCCCTCTAGCGGGAGATTGAATGAGCAGTTCTTC.

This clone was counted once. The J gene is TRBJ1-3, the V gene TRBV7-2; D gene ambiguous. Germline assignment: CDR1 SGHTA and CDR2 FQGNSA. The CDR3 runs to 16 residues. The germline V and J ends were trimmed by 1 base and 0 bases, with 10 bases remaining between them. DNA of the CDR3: TGTGCCAGCAGCTTAGTAACAGTAGACTCTGGAAACACCATATATTTT. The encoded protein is CASSLVTVDSGNTIYF.

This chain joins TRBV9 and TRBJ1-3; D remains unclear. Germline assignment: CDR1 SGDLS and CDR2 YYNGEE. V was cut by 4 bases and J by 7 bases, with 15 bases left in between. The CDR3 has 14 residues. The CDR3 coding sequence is TGTGCCAGCAGCCCCCCGACCGGCCGGAACACCATATATTTT. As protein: CASSPPTGRNTIYF.

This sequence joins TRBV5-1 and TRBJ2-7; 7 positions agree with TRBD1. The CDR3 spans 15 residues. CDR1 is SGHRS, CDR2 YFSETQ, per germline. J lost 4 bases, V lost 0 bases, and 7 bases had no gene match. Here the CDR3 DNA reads TGCGCCAGCAGCTTGGGAGGACAGGAAGTATACGAGCAGTACTTC. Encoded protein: CASSLGGQEVYEQYF.

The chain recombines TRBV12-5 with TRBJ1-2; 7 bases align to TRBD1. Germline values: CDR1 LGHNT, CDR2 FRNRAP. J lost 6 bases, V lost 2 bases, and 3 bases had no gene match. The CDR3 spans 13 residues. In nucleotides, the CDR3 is TGTGCTAGTGGTTTGACAGGGGTAGATGGCTACACCTTC. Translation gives CASGLTGVDGYTF.

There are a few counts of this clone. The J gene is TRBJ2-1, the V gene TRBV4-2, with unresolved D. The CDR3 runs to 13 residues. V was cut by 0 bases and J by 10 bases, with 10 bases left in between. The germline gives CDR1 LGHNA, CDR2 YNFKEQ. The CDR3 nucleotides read TGTGCCAGCAGCCAAGATCTTTTGCGGGAGCAGTTCTTC. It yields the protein CASSQDLLREQFF.

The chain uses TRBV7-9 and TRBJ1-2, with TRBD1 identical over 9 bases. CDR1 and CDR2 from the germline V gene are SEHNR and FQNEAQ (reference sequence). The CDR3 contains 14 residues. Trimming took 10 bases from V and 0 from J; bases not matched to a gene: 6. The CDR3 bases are TGTGCCACCGGACAGGGGCTAGCTAACTATGGCTACACCTTC. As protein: CATGQGLANYGYTF.

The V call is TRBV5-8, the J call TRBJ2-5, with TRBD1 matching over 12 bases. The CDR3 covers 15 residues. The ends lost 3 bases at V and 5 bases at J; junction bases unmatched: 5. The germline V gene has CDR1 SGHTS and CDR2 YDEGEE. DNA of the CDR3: TGTGCCAGCAGCTCGGGACAGGGGGCGTATGAGACCCAGTACTTC. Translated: CASSSGQGAYETQYF.

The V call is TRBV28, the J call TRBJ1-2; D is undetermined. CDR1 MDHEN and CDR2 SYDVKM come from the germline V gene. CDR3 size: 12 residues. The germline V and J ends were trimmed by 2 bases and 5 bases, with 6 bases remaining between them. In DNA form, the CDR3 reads TGTGCCAGCAGTTTAGGTCCTTATGGCTACACCTTC. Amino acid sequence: CASSLGPYGYTF.

The CDR3 loop is CASSRTGGDHNEKLFF. CDR3 coding DNA: TGTGCCAGCAGCCGAACGGGGGGCGACCATAATGAAAAACTGTTTTTT. The chain couples TRBV5-4 to TRBJ1-4; a weak D match, TRBD1 (6 bases). The V and J ends lost 4 bases and 4 bases respectively, with 17 bases between them. The CDR3 has 16 amino acids. Germline V gene data show CDR1 as SGHNT and CDR2 as YYREEE (reference sequence).

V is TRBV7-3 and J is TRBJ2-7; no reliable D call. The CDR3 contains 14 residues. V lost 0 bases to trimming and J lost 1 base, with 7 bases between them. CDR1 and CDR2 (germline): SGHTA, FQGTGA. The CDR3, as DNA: TGTGCCAGCAGCTTAACTGCGGCTTCCTACGAGCAGTACTTC. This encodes CASSLTAASYEQYF.

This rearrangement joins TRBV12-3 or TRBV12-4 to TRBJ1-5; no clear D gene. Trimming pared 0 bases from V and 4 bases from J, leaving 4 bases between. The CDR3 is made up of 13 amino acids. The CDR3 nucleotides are TGTGCCAGCAGTTTAGCTATTAATCAGCCCCAGCATTTT. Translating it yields CASSLAINQPQHF.

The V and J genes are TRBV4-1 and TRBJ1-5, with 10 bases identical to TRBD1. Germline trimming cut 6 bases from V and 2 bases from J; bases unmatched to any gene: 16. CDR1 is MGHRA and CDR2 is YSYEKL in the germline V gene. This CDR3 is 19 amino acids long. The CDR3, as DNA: TGCGCCAGCAGTGGAAGGGGGCTCCGGGACAGGGGACGCAATCAGCCCCAGCATTTT. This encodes CASSGRGLRDRGRNQPQHF.

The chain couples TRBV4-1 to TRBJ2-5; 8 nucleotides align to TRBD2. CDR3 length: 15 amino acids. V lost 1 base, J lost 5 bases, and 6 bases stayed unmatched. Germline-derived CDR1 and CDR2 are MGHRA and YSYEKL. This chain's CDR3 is CASSQGRTGGETQYF. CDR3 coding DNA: TGCGCCAGCAGCCAAGGGCGGACGGGAGGGGAGACCCAGTACTTC.

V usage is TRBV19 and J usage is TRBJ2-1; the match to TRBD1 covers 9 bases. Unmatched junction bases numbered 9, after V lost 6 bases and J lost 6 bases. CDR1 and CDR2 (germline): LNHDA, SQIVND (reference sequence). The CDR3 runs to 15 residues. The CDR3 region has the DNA TGTGCCAGTAGAACCGGACAGGGGTGGCTCAATGAGCAGTTCTTC. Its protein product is CASRTGQGWLNEQFF.

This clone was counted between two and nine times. Here the CDR3 reads CASSYSTGGSYGYTF. CDR3 coding DNA: TGTGCCAGCAGTTACTCCACTGGCGGGAGCTATGGCTACACCTTC. The genes are TRBV6-5 and TRBJ1-2; D gene unclear. V dropped 0 bases and J dropped 4 bases, with 12 bases sitting between them. The CDR3 has 15 residues. Per germline, CDR1 MNHEY and CDR2 SVGAGI.

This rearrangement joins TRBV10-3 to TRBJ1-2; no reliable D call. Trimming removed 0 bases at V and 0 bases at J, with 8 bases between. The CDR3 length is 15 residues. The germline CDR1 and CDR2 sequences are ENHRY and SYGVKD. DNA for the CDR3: TGTGCCATCAGTGAGTCGGACGGAGCTAACTATGGCTACACCTTC. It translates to CAISESDGANYGYTF.